This T cell receptor beta chain was sequenced in a study of T cells after yellow fever vaccination. Via MiXCR, TCRdb re-called the 5' RACE reads, giving one row per CDR3 protein. The sample includes roughly 300,000 distinct CDR3 sequences, 6.8% of them seen just once. This clonotype showed up just a few times. The target antigen is unknown. Study results and limitations: In post-booster samples, most primary-vaccination clones reappeared (just under 97% CD4, 70% to 90% CD8).

The sample here was PBMCs, taken roughly 47 days after the first yellow fever vaccination. This clonotype was sampled from a man younger than 35 who received the YFV17D yellow fever vaccine.

The CDR3 DNA is TGTGCCAGCAGCTTAGCCCGGGACCTTTATGGCTACACCTTC. Its protein product is CASSLARDLYGYTF. The chain employs TRBV7-8 and TRBJ1-2, with D possibly matching TRBD1 (5 bases). V dropped 0 bases and J dropped 5 bases, with 10 bases sitting between them. Germline CDR1 is SGHVS and CDR2 is FQNEAQ. There are 14 residues in the CDR3. Combining the CDR3 with reference TRBV7-8 and TRBJ1-2 gives the whole variable domain GAGVSQSPRYKVAKRGQDVALRCDPISGHVSLFWYQQALGQGPEFLTYFQNEAQLDKSGLPSDRFFAERPEGSVSTLKIQRTQQEDSAVYLCASSLARDLYGYTFGSGTRLTVV.